This passage covers 9 T cell receptor beta chains from one sample sequenced in a study of T cells in localized non-small cell lung cancer. Sequenced by immunoSEQ multiplex PCR; TCRdb stores in-frame clones only, minus some. The profile shows 130,000 or so clones, more than 80% of them singletons. The source material was peripheral blood, sampled before any cancer treatment. The source of these receptors is a female donor at least 60 years old with stage I lung adenocarcinoma.

The rearrangement joins TRBV5-1 to TRBJ1-3; D remains unclear. The CDR3 sequence is 15 residues long. In germline, CDR1 is SGHRS, CDR2 YFSETQ. Deletions cut 0 bases from V and 0 bases from J, with 7 bases between. The CDR3 sequence is CASSLDGSSGNTIYF. CDR3 nucleotide sequence: TGCGCCAGCAGCTTGGATGGAAGCTCTGGAAACACCATATATTTT.

The chain carries TRBV5-1 and TRBJ2-1; the match to TRBD2 covers 15 bases. Losses at the gene ends were 0 bases for V and 7 bases for J; bases not matched to a gene: 20. Germline CDR1 and CDR2: SGHRS and YFSETQ. The CDR3 extends over 22 amino acids. The CDR3: CASSLGRLRTSGRASQVNEQFF. CDR3 DNA sequence: TGCGCCAGCAGCTTGGGGCGGCTTAGGACTAGCGGGAGGGCCTCCCAAGTGAATGAGCAGTTCTTC.

This clone was observed a few times. The genes are TRBV7-9 and TRBJ1-5; TRBD1 agrees at 9 bases. V lost 5 bases and J lost 4; bases outside the gene matches: 9. The CDR3 length is 16 residues. In germline, CDR1 is SEHNR, CDR2 FQNEAQ (reference sequence). The CDR3 loop reads CASSPLGTGSNQPQHF. The DNA of the CDR3 is TGTGCCAGCAGCCCACTCGGGACAGGGTCGAATCAGCCCCAGCATTTT.

The CDR3: CSVVFGTSGNTIYF. The CDR3 DNA reads as TGCAGCGTTGTGTTTGGCACCTCTGGAAACACCATATATTTT. The chain carries TRBV29-1 and TRBJ1-3; D is unclear. V dropped 4 bases and J dropped 0 bases, with 10 bases sitting between them. This CDR3 spans 14 amino acids. The germline V gene has CDR1 SQVTM and CDR2 ANQGSEA.

The chain recombines TRBV18 with TRBJ1-1; D is possibly TRBD1 (6 bases). The CDR3 consists of 13 residues. The V end was cut by 4 bases, the J end by 8 bases, with 14 bases between. Germline V gene lookup returns CDR1 KGHSH and CDR2 LQKENI. DNA for the CDR3: TGTGCCAGCTCACTCCTGAAGGGGGGCGAAGCTTTCTTT. As protein: CASSLLKGGEAFF.

The chain recombines TRBV28 with TRBJ1-4; possible D gene TRBD1, 6 bases. V was cut by 6 bases and J by 0 bases, with 17 bases left in between. The CDR3 spans 17 residues. In germline, CDR1 is MDHEN, CDR2 SYDVKM. Here the CDR3 reads CASRPPPQGTTNEKLFF. In nucleotides, the CDR3 is TGTGCCAGCAGACCACCCCCCCAGGGGACAACTAATGAAAAACTGTTTTTT.

This clone was detected only once. J is TRBJ1-3 and V is TRBV6-5; D unresolved. Germline V gives CDR1 MNHEY, CDR2 SVGAGI. The V end was cut by 1 base, the J end by 2 bases, with 3 bases between. This CDR3 has 13 residues. The CDR3 is CASSYFAGNTIYF. Written as DNA, the CDR3 is TGTGCCAGCAGTTACTTCGCTGGAAACACCATATATTTT.

The rearrangement uses TRBV28 and TRBJ1-3; tentatively, D is TRBD1 (6 bases). Germline lookup yields CDR1 MDHEN and CDR2 SYDVKM. Trimming removed 7 bases from V and 10 bases from J, with 29 bases in between. This CDR3 is 17 amino acids long. The CDR3 DNA sequence: TGTGCCAGCATAGCGGGGGCTGGGACACGGAATGAAGGGACCATATATTTT. Amino acids: CASIAGAGTRNEGTIYF.

This chain links TRBV28 with TRBJ2-7, with D possibly matching TRBD1 (5 bases). V lost 5 bases and J lost 4, with 15 bases in between. Germline V gene sequence: CDR1 MDHEN, CDR2 SYDVKM. This CDR3 comprises 14 residues. CDR3 loop: CASSREGAGYEQYF. The CDR3 nucleotides are TGTGCCAGCAGTCGTGAAGGGGCCGGATACGAGCAGTACTTC.